This T cell receptor (beta chain) emerged from a study of spatial heterogeneity in lung cancer. Study in general: Raw sequencing reads included, on average, more than eight appearances of each unique TCR and UMI combination.

Comment on this clonotype: The antigen remains unidentified.

Study-level results: Tumor mutation counts were tracked by expanded intratumoral alpha and beta TCR counts.

The sample's time point: sample taken at primary tumor resection. In germline, CDR1 is LGHDT, CDR2 YNNKEL (reference sequence). The CDR3 has 11 amino acids. The V end was cut by 5 bases, the J end by 5 bases, with 7 bases between. Each CDR3 protein gets one entry after TCRdb re-called the 5' RACE reads with MiXCR. This sample carries around 10,000 distinct CDR3 sequences, about 13% of them seen once, and the ten largest clones take approximately 38%. The sequence was obtained from a male donor with early-stage non-small cell lung cancer. The sample was lung tumor tissue, taken at surgery. The chain couples TRBV3-1 to TRBJ2-7; possibly TRBD1 or TRBD2 for D (5 bases each). The CDR3 here is CASSTGHEQYF. CDR3 DNA sequence: TGTGCCAGCAGCACGGGGCACGAGCAGTACTTC.